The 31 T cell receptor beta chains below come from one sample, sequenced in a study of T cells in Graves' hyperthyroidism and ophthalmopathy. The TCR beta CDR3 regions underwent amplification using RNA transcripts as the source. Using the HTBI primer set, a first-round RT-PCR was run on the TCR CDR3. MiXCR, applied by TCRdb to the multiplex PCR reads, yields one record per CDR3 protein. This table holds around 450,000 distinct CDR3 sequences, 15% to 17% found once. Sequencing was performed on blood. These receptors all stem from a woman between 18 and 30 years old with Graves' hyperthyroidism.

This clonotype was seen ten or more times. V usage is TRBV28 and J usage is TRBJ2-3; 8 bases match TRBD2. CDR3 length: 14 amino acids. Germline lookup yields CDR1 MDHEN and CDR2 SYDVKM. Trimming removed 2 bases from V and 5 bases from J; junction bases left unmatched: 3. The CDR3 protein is CASSLSGGLDTQYF. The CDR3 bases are TGTGCCAGCAGTTTAAGCGGGGGTTTAGATACGCAGTATTTT.

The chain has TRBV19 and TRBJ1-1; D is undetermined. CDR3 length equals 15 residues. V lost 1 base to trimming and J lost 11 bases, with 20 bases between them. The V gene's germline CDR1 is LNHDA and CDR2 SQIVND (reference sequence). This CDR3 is CASSIVSNTPPSAFF. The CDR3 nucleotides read TGTGCCAGTAGTATAGTCAGTAATACTCCTCCCTCGGCTTTCTTT.

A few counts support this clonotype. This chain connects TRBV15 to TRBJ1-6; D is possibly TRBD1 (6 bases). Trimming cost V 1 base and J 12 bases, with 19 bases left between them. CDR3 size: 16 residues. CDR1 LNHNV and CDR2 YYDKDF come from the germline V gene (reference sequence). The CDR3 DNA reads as TGTGCCACCAGCAGAGCAGGGACATCTTCCCCGCAACCCCTCCACTTT. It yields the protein CATSRAGTSSPQPLHF.

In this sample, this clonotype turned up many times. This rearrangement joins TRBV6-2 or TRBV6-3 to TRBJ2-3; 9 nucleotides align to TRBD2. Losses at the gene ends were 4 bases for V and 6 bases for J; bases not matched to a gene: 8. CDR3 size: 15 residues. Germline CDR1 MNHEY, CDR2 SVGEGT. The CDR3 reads CASSSLAGRRDTQYF. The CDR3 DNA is TGTGCCAGCAGTTCTCTAGCGGGGCGGCGGGATACGCAGTATTTT.

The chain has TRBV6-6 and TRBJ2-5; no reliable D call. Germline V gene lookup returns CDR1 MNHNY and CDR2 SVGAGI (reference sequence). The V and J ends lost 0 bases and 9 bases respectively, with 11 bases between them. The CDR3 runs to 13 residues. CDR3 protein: CASSYSSGVSQYF. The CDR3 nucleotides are TGTGCCAGCAGTTACTCTAGTGGGGTCTCCCAGTACTTC.

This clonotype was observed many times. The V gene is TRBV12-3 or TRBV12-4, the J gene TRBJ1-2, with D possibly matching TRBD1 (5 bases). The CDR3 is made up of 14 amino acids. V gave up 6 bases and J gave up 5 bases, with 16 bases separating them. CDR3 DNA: TGTGCCAGCAGGTTGATGGGGGTAGAATATGGCTACACCTTC. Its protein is CASRLMGVEYGYTF.

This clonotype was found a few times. Here the CDR3 DNA reads TGTGCCAGCAGTTACTCGAGCCAGGGCGAAGCTTTCTTT. Protein product: CASSYSSQGEAFF. This rearrangement joins TRBV6-2 or TRBV6-3 to TRBJ1-1; TRBD1 is a possible D gene (5 bases). Germline CDR1 is MNHEY and CDR2 is SVGEGT. The CDR3 spans 13 residues. V lost 0 bases and J 8 bases, leaving 10 bases between the germline ends.

CDR3 bases: TGCAGTGCTACCCGGGACACTTTGGGGCCCCAGCATTTT. Translating it yields CSATRDTLGPQHF. V and J are TRBV20-1 and TRBJ1-5, with D tentatively TRBD1 (6 bases). The CDR3 totals 13 residues. V was trimmed by 4 bases and J by 9 bases, leaving 16 bases between them. Germline CDR1 and CDR2: DFQATT and SNEGSKA (reference sequence).

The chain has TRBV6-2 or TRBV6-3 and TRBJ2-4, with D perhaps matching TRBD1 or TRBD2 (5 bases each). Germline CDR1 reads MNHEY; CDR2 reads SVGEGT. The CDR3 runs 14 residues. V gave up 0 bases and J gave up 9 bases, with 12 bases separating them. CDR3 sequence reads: CASSYSLSGGIQYF. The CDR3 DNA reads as TGTGCCAGCAGTTACTCCTTGTCTGGGGGCATTCAGTACTTC.

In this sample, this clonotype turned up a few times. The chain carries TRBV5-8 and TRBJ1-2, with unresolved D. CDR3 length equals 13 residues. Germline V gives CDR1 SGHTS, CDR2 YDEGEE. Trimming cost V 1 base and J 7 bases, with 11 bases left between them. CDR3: CASSLIQKGGYTF. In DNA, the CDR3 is TGTGCCAGCAGCTTGATCCAGAAGGGTGGCTACACCTTC.

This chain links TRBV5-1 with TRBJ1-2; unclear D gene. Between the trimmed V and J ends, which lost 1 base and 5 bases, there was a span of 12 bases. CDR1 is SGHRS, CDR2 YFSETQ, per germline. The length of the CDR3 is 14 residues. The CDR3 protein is CASSLRWGNYGYTF. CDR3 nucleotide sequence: TGCGCCAGCAGCTTGCGCTGGGGAAATTATGGCTACACCTTC. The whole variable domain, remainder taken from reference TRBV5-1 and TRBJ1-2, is KAGVTQTPRYLIKTRGQQVTLSCSPISGHRSVSWYQQTPGQGLQFLFEYFSETQRNKGNFPGRFSGRQFSNSRSEMNVSTLELGDSALYLCASSLRWGNYGYTFGSGTRLTVV.

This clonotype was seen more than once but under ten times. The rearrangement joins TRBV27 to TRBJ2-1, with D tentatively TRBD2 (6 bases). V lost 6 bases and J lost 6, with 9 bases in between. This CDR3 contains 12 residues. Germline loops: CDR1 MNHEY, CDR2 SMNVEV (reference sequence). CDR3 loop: CASSAGGNEQFF. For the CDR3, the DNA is TGTGCCAGCAGCGCCGGGGGCAATGAGCAGTTCTTC.

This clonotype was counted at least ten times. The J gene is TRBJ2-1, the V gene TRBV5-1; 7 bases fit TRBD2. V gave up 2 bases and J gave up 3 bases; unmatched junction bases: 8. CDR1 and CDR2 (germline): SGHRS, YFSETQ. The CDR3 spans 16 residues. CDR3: CASSFRPSGGYNEQFF. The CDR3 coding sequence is TGCGCCAGCAGCTTCCGCCCTAGCGGAGGCTACAATGAGCAGTTCTTC.

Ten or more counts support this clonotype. CDR3 sequence reads: CASTGGQGLLQFF. CDR3 nucleotides: TGTGCCAGCACAGGTGGGCAGGGACTTCTCCAGTTCTTC. This chain connects TRBV6-1 to TRBJ2-1; a weak D match, TRBD2 (6 bases). Germline V gene lookup returns CDR1 MNHNS and CDR2 SASEGT. This CDR3 spans 13 amino acids. Trimming shortened V by 7 bases and J by 13 bases, and 20 bases separated the two germline ends.

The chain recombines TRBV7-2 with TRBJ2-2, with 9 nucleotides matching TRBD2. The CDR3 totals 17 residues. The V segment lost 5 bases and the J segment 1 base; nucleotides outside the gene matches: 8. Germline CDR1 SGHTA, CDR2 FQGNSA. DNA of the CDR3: TGTGCCAGCAGCCAGTACTCTAGCGGGGTGAACACCGGGGAGCTGTTTTTT. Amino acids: CASSQYSSGVNTGELFF.

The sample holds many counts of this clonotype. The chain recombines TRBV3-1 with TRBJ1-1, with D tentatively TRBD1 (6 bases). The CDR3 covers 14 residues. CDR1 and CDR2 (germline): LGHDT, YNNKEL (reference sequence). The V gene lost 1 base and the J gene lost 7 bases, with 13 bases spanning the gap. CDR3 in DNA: TGTGCCAGCAGCCAAGGAGGGGGAGGCATTGAAGCTTTCTTT. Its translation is CASSQGGGGIEAFF.

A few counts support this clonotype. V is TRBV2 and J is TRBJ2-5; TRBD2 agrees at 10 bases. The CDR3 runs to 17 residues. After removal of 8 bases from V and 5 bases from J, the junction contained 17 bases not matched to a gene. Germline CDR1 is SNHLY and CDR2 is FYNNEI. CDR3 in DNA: TGTGCCAGCGGTGTGTCCCTAGCGGGAGATCTGGGGGAGACCCAGTACTTC. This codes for CASGVSLAGDLGETQYF.

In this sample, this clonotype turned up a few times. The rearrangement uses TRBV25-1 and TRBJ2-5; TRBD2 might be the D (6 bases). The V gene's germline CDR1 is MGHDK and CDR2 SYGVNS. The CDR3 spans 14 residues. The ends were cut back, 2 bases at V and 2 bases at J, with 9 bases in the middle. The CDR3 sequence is CASSEHSGQETQYF. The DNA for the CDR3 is TGTGCCAGCAGTGAACATAGCGGACAAGAGACCCAGTACTTC.

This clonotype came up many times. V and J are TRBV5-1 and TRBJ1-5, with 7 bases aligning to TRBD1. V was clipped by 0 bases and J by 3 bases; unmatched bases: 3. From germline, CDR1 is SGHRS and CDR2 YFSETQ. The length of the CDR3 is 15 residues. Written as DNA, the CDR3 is TGCGCCAGCAGCTTGGCAGGGGGACTCAATCAGCCCCAGCATTTT. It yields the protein CASSLAGGLNQPQHF.

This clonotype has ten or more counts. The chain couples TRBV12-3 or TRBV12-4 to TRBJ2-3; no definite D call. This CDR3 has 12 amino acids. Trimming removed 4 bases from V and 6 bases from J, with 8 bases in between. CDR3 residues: CASSSHPDTQYF. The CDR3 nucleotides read TGTGCCAGCAGTTCTCACCCGGATACGCAGTATTTT.

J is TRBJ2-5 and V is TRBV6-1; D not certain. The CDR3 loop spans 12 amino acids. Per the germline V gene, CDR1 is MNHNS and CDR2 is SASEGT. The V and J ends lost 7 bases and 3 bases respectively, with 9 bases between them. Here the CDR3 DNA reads TGTGCCAGCAAATCTCAGAAAGAGACCCAGTACTTC. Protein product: CASKSQKETQYF.

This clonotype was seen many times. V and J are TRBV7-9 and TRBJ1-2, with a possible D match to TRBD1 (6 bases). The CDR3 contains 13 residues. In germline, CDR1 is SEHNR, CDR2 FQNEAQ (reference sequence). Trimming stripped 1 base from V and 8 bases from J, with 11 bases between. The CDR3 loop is CASSLDGGRGYTF. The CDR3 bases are TGTGCCAGCAGCTTAGACGGGGGGCGCGGCTACACCTTC.

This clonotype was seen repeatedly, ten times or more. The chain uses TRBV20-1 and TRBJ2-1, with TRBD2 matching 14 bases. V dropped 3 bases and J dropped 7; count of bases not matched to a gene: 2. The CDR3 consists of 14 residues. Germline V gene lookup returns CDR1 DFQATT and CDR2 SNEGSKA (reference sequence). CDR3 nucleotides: TGCAGTGCTAGGAGACTAGCGGGGGGGAATGAGCAGTTCTTC. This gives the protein CSARRLAGGNEQFF.

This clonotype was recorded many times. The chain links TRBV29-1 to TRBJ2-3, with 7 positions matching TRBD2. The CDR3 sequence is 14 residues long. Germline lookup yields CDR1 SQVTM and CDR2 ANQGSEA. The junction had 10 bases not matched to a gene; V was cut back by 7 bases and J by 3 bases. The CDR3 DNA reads TGCAGCGGACTAGCCGGGAGCTTGACAGATACGCAGTATTTT. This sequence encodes CSGLAGSLTDTQYF.

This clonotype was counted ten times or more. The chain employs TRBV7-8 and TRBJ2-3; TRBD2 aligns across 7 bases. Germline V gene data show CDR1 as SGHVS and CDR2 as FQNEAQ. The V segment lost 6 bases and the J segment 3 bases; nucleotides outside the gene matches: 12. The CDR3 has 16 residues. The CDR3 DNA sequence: TGTGCCAGCAGACCCCGGGCGGGGGAGCGGACAGATACGCAGTATTTT. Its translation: CASRPRAGERTDTQYF. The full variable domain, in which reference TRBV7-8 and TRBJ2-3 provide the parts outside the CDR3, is GAGVSQSPRYKVAKRGQDVALRCDPISGHVSLFWYQQALGQGPEFLTYFQNEAQLDKSGLPSDRFFAERPEGSVSTLKIQRTQQEDSAVYLCASRPRAGERTDTQYFGPGTRLTVL.

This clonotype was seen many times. CDR3 coding DNA: TGTGCCAGCAGCTTCTCCATAGGATCCTACGAGCAGTACTTC. Protein sequence: CASSFSIGSYEQYF. This chain uses TRBV7-2 with TRBJ2-7; no definite D call. The CDR3 is 14 amino acids. Germline loops: CDR1 SGHTA, CDR2 FQGNSA. V lost 3 bases to trimming and J lost 1 base, with 10 bases between them.

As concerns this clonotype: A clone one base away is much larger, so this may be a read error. The CDR3 region is CVTSRDIQVSGNTIYF. For the CDR3, the DNA is TGTGTCACCAGCAGAGACATCCAAGTCTCTGGAAACACCATATATTTT. This rearrangement joins TRBV15 to TRBJ1-3; D is undetermined. Germline assignment: CDR1 LNHNV and CDR2 YYDKDF (reference sequence). The CDR3 is 16 amino acids.

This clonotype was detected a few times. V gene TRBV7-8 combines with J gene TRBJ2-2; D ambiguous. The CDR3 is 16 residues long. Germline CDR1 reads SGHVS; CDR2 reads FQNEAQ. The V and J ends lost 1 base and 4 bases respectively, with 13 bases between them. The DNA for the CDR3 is TGTGCCAGCAGCTTAGTGGGCCCGCTGGGCACCGGGGAGCTGTTTTTT. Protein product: CASSLVGPLGTGELFF.

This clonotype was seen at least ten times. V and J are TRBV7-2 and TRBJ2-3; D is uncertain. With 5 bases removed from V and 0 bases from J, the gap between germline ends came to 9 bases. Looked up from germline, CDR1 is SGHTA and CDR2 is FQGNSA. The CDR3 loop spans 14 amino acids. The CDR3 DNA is TGTGCCAGCAGCCTCGACTCTAGCACAGATACGCAGTATTTT. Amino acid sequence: CASSLDSSTDTQYF.

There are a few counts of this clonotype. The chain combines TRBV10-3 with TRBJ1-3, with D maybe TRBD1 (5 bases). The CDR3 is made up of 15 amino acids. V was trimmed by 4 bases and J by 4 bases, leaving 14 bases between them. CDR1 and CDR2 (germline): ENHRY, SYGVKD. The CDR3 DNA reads TGTGCCATCAGTGCCCCCCACGGGGACGGAAACACCATATATTTT. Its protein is CAISAPHGDGNTIYF.

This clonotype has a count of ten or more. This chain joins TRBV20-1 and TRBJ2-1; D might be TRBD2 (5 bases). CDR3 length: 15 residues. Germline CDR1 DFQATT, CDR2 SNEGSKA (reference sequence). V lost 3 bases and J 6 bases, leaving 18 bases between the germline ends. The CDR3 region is CSASILDRGSNEQFF. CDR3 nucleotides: TGCAGTGCTAGTATACTAGATCGGGGATCCAATGAGCAGTTCTTC.